This T cell receptor beta chain is from a study of regulatory T cells in long-lasting Graves disease. Germline CDR1 and CDR2: MRHNA and SNTAGT. The CDR3 runs to 14 residues. V lost 7 bases and J lost 4, with 11 bases in between. Arm-PCR of CDR3 regions and iRepertoire HTBI primers were used to build TCR beta libraries. TCRdb re-analysed the multiplex PCR reads in MiXCR, keeping a single row per CDR3 protein. The sample shows a few hundred thousand distinct CDR3 sequences, around 22% of them seen only once. Documented time point: persistent/refractory GD, antithyroid drugs over 5 years with positive TRAb. PBMC-extracted RNA yielded the TCR library.

The receptor was derived from a female donor with Graves disease. The genes are TRBV6-4 and TRBJ2-6, with D tentatively TRBD1 (5 bases). Sequencing was performed on peripheral blood mononuclear cells (PBMCs), taken when the disease was refractory, from a patient treated with antithyroid drugs. CDR3 loop: CASKIGAGANVLTF. In DNA, the CDR3 is TGTGCCAGCAAGATAGGGGCCGGGGCCAACGTCCTGACTTTC.